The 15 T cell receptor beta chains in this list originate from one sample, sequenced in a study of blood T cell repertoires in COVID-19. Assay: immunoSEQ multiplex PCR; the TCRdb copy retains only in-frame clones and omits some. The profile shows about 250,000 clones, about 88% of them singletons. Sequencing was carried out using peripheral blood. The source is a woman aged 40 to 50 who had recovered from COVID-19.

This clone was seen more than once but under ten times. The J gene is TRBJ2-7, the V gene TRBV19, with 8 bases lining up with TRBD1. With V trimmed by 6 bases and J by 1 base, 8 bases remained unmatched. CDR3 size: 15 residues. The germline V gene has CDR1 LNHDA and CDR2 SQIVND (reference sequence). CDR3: CASRTGTGKSYEQYF. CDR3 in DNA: TGTGCCAGTAGAACAGGGACAGGCAAATCCTACGAGCAGTACTTC.

The CDR3 is CASSRGYQETQYF. CDR3 bases: TGCGCCAGCTCCCGCGGCTACCAAGAGACCCAGTACTTC. The chain combines TRBV10-2 with TRBJ2-5; D uncertain. The CDR3 has 13 residues. Trimming removed 8 bases from V and 0 bases from J, with 10 bases in between. CDR1 and CDR2 (germline): WSHSY, SAAADI.

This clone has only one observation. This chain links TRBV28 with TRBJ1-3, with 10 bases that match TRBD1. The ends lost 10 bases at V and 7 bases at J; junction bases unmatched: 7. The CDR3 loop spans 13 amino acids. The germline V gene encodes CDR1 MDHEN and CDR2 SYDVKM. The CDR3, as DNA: TGTGCCACTTGGGACAGGGGAGCCAACACCATATATTTT. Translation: CATWDRGANTIYF.

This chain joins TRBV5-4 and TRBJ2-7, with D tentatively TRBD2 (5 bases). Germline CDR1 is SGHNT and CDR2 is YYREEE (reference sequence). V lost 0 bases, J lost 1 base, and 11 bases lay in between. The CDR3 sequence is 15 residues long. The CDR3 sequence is CASSLGGSGSYEQYF. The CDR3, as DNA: TGTGCCAGCAGCTTGGGGGGAAGCGGATCCTACGAGCAGTACTTC.

CDR3 loop: CASSLGRGYYEQYF. The CDR3 nucleotides are TGTGCCAGCAGCTTGGGCAGGGGGTACTACGAGCAGTACTTC. V gene TRBV5-5 combines with J gene TRBJ2-7, with 7 nucleotides matching TRBD1. The CDR3 is 14 amino acids. The V segment lost 0 bases and the J segment 3 bases; nucleotides outside the gene matches: 3. Germline assignment: CDR1 SGHKS and CDR2 YYEKEE (reference sequence).

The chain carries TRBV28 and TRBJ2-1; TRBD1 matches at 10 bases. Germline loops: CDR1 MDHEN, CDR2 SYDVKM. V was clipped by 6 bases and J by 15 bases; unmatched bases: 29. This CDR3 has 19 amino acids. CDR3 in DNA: TGTGCCAGCAGCCCCTCGGCGGGACAGGGGAAGGGGGCACGCTCCGGTCTGTTCTTC. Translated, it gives CASSPSAGQGKGARSGLFF.

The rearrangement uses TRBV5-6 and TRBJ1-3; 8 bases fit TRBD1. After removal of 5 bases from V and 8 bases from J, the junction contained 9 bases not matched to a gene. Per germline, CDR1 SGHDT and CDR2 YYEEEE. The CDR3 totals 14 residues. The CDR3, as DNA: TGTGCCAGCAGTACTTTGACAGGGGTGTACACCATATATTTT. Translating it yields CASSTLTGVYTIYF.

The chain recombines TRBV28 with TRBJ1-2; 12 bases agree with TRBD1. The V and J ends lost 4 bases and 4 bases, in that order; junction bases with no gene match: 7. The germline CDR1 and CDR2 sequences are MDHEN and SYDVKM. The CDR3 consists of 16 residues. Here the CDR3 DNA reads TGTGCCAGCAGTTCCGGGACAGGGGGCGTAAGCTATGGCTACACCTTC. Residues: CASSSGTGGVSYGYTF.

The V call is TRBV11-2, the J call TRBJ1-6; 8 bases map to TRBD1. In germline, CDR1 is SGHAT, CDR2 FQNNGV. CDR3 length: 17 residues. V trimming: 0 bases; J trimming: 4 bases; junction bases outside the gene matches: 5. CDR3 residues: CASSLDRTGRYNSPLHF. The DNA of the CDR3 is TGTGCCAGCAGCTTAGACCGGACAGGGAGGTATAATTCACCCCTCCACTTT.

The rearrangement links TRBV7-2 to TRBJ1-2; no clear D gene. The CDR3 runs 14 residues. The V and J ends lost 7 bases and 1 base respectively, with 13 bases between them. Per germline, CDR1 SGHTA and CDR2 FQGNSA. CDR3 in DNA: TGTGCCAGCACCCGACCGGGGAGTAACTATGGCTACACCTTC. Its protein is CASTRPGSNYGYTF.

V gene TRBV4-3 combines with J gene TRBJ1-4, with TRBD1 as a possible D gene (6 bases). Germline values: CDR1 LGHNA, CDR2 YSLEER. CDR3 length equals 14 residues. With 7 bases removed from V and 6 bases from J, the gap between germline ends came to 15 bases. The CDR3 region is CASNLGAGDEKLFF. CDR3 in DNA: TGCGCCAGCAACCTAGGGGCAGGGGATGAAAAACTGTTTTTT.

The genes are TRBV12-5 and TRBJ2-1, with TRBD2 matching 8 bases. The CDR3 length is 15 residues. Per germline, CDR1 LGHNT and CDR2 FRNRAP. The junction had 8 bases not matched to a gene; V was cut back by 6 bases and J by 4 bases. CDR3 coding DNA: TGTGCTAGTGGCCATTTTAGCGGGGTATACAATGAGCAGTTCTTC. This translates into CASGHFSGVYNEQFF.

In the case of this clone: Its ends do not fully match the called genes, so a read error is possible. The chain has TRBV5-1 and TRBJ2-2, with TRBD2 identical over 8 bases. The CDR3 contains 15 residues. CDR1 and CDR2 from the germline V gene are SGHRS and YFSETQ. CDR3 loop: CASSLYSGNPGELFF. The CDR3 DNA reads TGCGCCAGCAGCTTGTATAGCGGGAACCCCGGGGAGCTGTTTTTT.

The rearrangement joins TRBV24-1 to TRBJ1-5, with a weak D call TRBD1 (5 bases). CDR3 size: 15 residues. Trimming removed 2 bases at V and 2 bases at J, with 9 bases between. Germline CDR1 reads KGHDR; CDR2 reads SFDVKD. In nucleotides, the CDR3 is TGTGCCACCAGTGATTCCAGGGTCGGCAATCAGCCCCAGCATTTT. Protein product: CATSDSRVGNQPQHF.

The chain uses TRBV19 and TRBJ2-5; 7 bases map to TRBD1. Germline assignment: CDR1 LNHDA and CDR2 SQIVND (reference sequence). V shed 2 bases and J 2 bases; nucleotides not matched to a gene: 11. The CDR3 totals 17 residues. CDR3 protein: CASSINGVGQIQETQYF. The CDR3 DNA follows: TGTGCCAGTAGTATAAACGGTGTGGGACAGATTCAAGAGACCCAGTACTTC.